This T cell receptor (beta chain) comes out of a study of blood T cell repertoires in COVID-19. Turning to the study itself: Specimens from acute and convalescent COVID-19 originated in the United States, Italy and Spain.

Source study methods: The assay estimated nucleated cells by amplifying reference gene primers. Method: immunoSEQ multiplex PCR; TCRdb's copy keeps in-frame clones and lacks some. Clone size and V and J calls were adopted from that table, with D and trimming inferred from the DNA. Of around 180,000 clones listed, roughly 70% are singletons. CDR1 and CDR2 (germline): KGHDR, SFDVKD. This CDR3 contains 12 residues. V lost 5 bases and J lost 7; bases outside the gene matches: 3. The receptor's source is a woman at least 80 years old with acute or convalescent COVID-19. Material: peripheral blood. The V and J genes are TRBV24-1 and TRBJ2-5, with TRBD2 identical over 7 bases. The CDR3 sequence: CATSAGGPTQYF. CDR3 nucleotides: TGTGCCACCAGTGCGGGGGGACCGACCCAGTACTTC.